The source of this T cell receptor (beta chain) is a study of human T cells and chemical hapten exposure. TCRdb re-called the RACE reads through MiXCR, storing one row per CDR3 protein. The table has 150,000 to 200,000 distinct CDR3 sequences, more than 14% seen once. V lost 3 bases and J 5 bases, leaving 10 bases between the germline ends. Looked up from germline, CDR1 is SQVTM and CDR2 is ANQGSEA. The CDR3 consists of 12 residues. Study-wide results and limits: No alteration of TCRs above 1 in 1000 frequency was seen with DPC sensitization.

Regarding time point: patch test 1, 2 weeks after DPC sensitization. Treatment noted: therapeutic diphenylcyclopropenone sensitization with weekly scalp DPC. The sample holds a few counts of this clonotype. Its specificity is unknown. This sequence joins TRBV29-1 and TRBJ1-2; the D is unclear. The material sequenced was whole blood, taken in connection with sensitization to the hapten diphenylcyclopropenone (DPC). The clonotype originates from a woman younger than 45 with alopecia areata. Some clones in this sample may be carry-over from other donors' samples. CDR3 bases: TGCAGCGTTGATAAGAGCCTTTATGGCTACACCTTC. Protein sequence: CSVDKSLYGYTF.